These T cell receptor beta chains were read from a single sample in a study of OX40 agonist ivuxolimab in advanced cancers. The repertoire was sequenced with immunoSEQ multiplex PCR; TCRdb's copy has only in-frame clones and lacks some. The sample shows about 31,000 clones, roughly 76% of them seen only once. This specimen was CD4+ or CD8+ T cells sorted from blood, taken in a trial of the OX40 agonist ivuxolimab. These receptor sequences come from an adult with an advanced solid tumor such as melanoma, head and neck, liver or kidney cancer. Each CDR3 is given with its conserved first and last residue. A D gene is named only where the DNA matches it firmly.

V gene	J gene	D gene	CDR3 protein	CDR3 DNA
TRBV5-8	TRBJ2-1	.	CASNKGRGYNEQFF	TGTGCCAGCAACAAAGGGAGAGGCTACAATGAGCAGTTCTTC
TRBV7-2	TRBJ2-1	TRBD2	CASSLIGGTSRRRNNEQFF	TGTGCCAGCAGCTTAATTGGAGGGACTAGCCGAAGAAGGAATAATGAGCAGTTCTTC
TRBV28	TRBJ2-7	.	CASSRNRPYEQYF	TGTGCCAGCAGTCGAAACAGGCCCTACGAGCAGTACTTC
TRBV28	TRBJ1-5	.	CASNAGTQPQHF	TGTGCCAGCAATGCAGGGACACAGCCCCAGCATTTT
TRBV11-1	TRBJ1-2	.	CASSGSQGRDGYTF	TGTGCCAGCAGCGGAAGTCAGGGGAGGGATGGCTACACCTTC
TRBV7-9	TRBJ2-7	.	CASSLEVLGRRYF	TGTGCCAGCAGCTTAGAAGTCCTCGGGAGAAGGTACTTC
TRBV30	TRBJ1-2	TRBD1	CAWSQGARGYTF	TGTGCCTGGAGCCAGGGGGCGCGGGGCTACACCTTC
TRBV5-1	TRBJ1-2	TRBD1	CASSWGQANYGYTF	TGCGCCAGCAGCTGGGGACAGGCTAACTATGGCTACACCTTC
TRBV14	TRBJ1-2	.	CASSQFLLNGYTF	TGTGCCAGCAGCCAATTTCTCCTGAATGGCTACACCTTC
TRBV7-9	TRBJ2-1	.	CASSLGRREGRFF	TGTGCCAGCAGCCTAGGCAGGCGTGAGGGTCGGTTCTTC
TRBV5-1	TRBJ1-5	.	CASSLAGDQPQHF	TGCGCCAGCAGCTTGGCCGGGGATCAGCCCCAGCATTTT
TRBV9	TRBJ2-5	TRBD1	CASSRDRVQETQYF	TGTGCCAGCAGCCGGGACAGGGTTCAAGAGACCCAGTACTTC
TRBV30	TRBJ2-7	.	CAWSRQYEQYF	TGTGCCTGGAGTCGGCAGTACGAGCAGTACTTC
TRBV7-9	TRBJ2-7	TRBD2	CASSSRRDWGLAGVGEQYF	TGTGCCAGCAGCTCGCGGCGGGACTGGGGACTAGCGGGAGTCGGGGAGCAGTACTTC
TRBV28	TRBJ1-5	.	CASSSPRRPGEPQHF	TGTGCCAGCAGTTCCCCCCGACGGCCAGGGGAGCCCCAGCATTTT
TRBV5-1	TRBJ1-2	TRBD1	CASSFRPGGDGYTF	TGCGCCAGCAGCTTCCGGCCAGGGGGCGATGGCTACACCTTC